Listed below are T cell receptor beta chains from one sample, sequenced in a study of CD8 T cells in ankylosing spondylitis. Using its own MiXCR run on the 5' RACE reads, TCRdb lists one record per CDR3 protein. The sample contains roughly 700,000 distinct CDR3 sequences, around 17% of which appear only once. The sample comprised blood, either unsorted or a sorted T cell fraction (not recorded which). The receptors here all came from a male donor with ankylosing spondylitis. Both conserved end residues are part of each CDR3. Fields, in order: clone size, D gene, V gene, J gene, CDR3 protein, CDR3 DNA. A D gene is named only where the DNA matches it firmly. A row's size may be missing; if present it is once, few, many or a size class.

>few|TRBD2|TRBV5-4|TRBJ2-1
CASSLILAGGQEQFF
TGTGCCAGCAGCTTAATCCTAGCGGGAGGACAAGAGCAGTTCTTC
>.|TRBD2|TRBV7-2|TRBJ2-7
CASSITSGSGPEQYF
TGTGCCAGCAGCATTACTAGCGGGAGTGGTCCCGAGCAGTACTTC
>.|.|TRBV7-9|TRBJ1-6
CASSAGSNSPLHF
TGTGCCAGCAGCGCAGGGTCTAATTCACCCCTCCACTTT
>.|TRBD1|TRBV6-6|TRBJ1-1
CASIGDRYTEAFF
TGTGCCAGCATTGGGGACAGGTACACTGAAGCTTTCTTT
>.|.|TRBV11-2|TRBJ1-4
CASSLHAGVTNEKLFF
TGTGCCAGCAGCTTACACGCCGGGGTCACTAATGAAAAACTGTTTTTT
>.|.|TRBV4-2|TRBJ1-2
CASNPREAANYGYTF
TGTGCCAGCAACCCCAGGGAGGCGGCTAACTATGGCTACACCTTC
>many|.|TRBV2|TRBJ2-3
CASLLGGGSTDTQYF
TGTGCCAGCCTATTAGGCGGCGGGAGCACAGATACGCAGTATTTT
>few|.|TRBV7-9|TRBJ2-3
CASSSGPGVFTDTQYF
TGTGCCAGCAGCTCTGGGCCAGGGGTCTTCACAGATACGCAGTATTTT
>.|TRBD1|TRBV6-1|TRBJ1-1
CASSEELGTGGSEAFF
TGTGCCAGCAGTGAGGAATTGGGGACAGGGGGAAGTGAAGCTTTCTTT
>few|TRBD1|TRBV7-2|TRBJ1-1
CASSFGTGVNTEAFF
TGTGCCAGCAGCTTCGGGACAGGGGTGAACACTGAAGCTTTCTTT
>.|TRBD2|TRBV4-3|TRBJ2-2
CASSQISGGLGTGELFF
TGCGCCAGCAGCCAAATAAGCGGGGGCCTGGGGACCGGGGAGCTGTTTTTT
>few|TRBD1|TRBV5-8|TRBJ1-1
CASSRRQGAGTEAFF
TGTGCCAGCAGCCGGAGACAGGGGGCTGGAACTGAAGCTTTCTTT
>.|TRBD1|TRBV27|TRBJ1-2
CASSLDRADFYGYTF
TGTGCCAGCAGTTTGGACAGGGCCGACTTCTATGGCTACACCTTC
>few|TRBD2|TRBV20-1|TRBJ2-7
CSARAGTSGRFTYEQYF
TGCAGTGCTAGAGCCGGGACTAGCGGGAGATTCACCTACGAGCAGTACTTC
>.|TRBD2|TRBV4-1|TRBJ2-1
CASSQNPSGGYYEQFF
TGCGCCAGCAGCCAAAACCCTAGCGGGGGGTACTATGAGCAGTTCTTC
>many|TRBD2|TRBV20-1|TRBJ2-4
CSASKPAGGSKNIQYF
TGCAGTGCTAGTAAACCAGCGGGAGGCTCTAAAAACATTCAGTACTTC
>.|.|TRBV20-1|TRBJ1-2
CSARDHSGMAGYTF
TGCAGTGCTAGAGATCATTCAGGGATGGCGGGCTACACCTTC
>.|.|TRBV6-1|TRBJ2-5
CASSETAYVAKGQVETQYF
TGTGCCAGCAGTGAAACGGCATATGTGGCAAAGGGACAAGTAGAGACCCAGTACTTC
>few|.|TRBV3-1|TRBJ1-2
CASSQVRGDNYGYTF
TGTGCCAGCAGCCAAGTTAGGGGCGATAACTATGGCTACACCTTC
>few|.|TRBV29-1|TRBJ2-3
CSVVPHTDTQYF
TGCAGCGTTGTTCCCCACACAGATACGCAGTATTTT
>many|TRBD2|TRBV12-3/TRBV12-4|TRBJ2-1
CASSFSVAGRNEQFF
TGTGCCAGCAGTTTCTCGGTAGCGGGGAGGAATGAGCAGTTCTTC
>.|.|TRBV6-6|TRBJ2-1
CASSPRDHEQFF
TGTGCCAGCAGTCCCAGGGACCATGAGCAGTTCTTC
>.|TRBD2|TRBV6-2/TRBV6-3|TRBJ2-2
CASSRAGDTGELFF
TGTGCCAGCAGCCGAGCGGGAGACACCGGGGAGCTGTTTTTT
>.|TRBD1|TRBV30|TRBJ1-4
CAWSGTGLFF
TGTGCCTGGAGTGGGACAGGTTTGTTTTTT
>.|.|TRBV7-2|TRBJ2-1
CASSLVGGHNEQFF
TGTGCCAGCAGCTTAGTAGGTGGGCACAATGAGCAGTTCTTC
>few|.|TRBV11-2|TRBJ1-1
CASSLMGMNTEAFF
TGTGCCAGCAGCTTAATGGGGATGAACACTGAAGCTTTCTTT